This TCR beta chain was documented in a study of T cell responses to AZD1222 COVID-19 vaccine (dated by TCRdb to about 2021). Describing the broader study: A total of over 230 trial participants underwent TCR sequencing, of whom 200 to 220 received two doses of AZD1222 and around 26 received two doses of the MenACWY control vaccine. Enrollment into the trials was organized by age into subgroups of 18-55, 56-69 and 70-plus years, and those subgroups contained approximately 150, 30 and 60 TCR-sequenced participants, respectively. What the research found in general, with its limitations: Participants were mostly white British and included more females than males, and it was suggested by the authors that clonal diversity may have been underestimated. Spike-specific TCR breadth and depth rose significantly after two AZD1222 doses compared with day 0 and with MenACWY recipients. CD4 TCRs associated with the vaccine covered the entire spike protein, and the dominant responses were in regions 160-218 and 743-854. Conclusions about previously exposed vaccinees were limited because only a handful of AZD1222 recipients were SARS-CoV-2 seropositive at baseline. Epitopes outside the regions mutated in the B.1.351 and B.1.1.7 variants were reportedly recognized by nearly half of the unique spike-specific TCRs. In the small 56-69-year group, the increase in depth fell short of significance, most likely because of low power. Because no day 14 peak-response samples were available, the repertoires could be characterized only after the peak T cell response.

Per the publication, the time point label means: baseline before first vaccination. Vaccinee samples were obtained from the UK trials COV001 and COV002, which included a single-blind randomized controlled phase 2/3 trial of AZD1222 (ChAdOx1 nCoV-19) in healthy adults. For TCRbeta chain sequencing, PBMC samples were collected from trial participants at day 0 and at day 28 after the second dose. CDR1 is given as SEHNR and CDR2 as FQNEAQ, both from the germline V gene (reference sequence). Trimming costs V 2 bases and J 1 base, and their ends lie 11 bases apart. The CDR3 runs 15 residues from the cysteine to the phenylalanine. Just the 45-base CDR3 DNA is kept, in frame starting at base 1. A word on this clone: What this receptor recognizes is not known.

The CDR3 regions of human TCRbeta chains were analyzed by immunosequencing. Regarding the original processing steps: Repertoire TCRs were matched against a reference library of SARS-CoV-2-specific TCRs generated with the MIRA antigen-specificity platform. Breadth was defined as the fraction of unique TCRs that were SARS-CoV-2-associated, and depth was defined as the fraction of total T cells that were SARS-CoV-2-associated. Each spike-specific TCR was assigned to its reactive spike region and to a CD4 or CD8 class using the MIRA data. Log10-transformed breadth and depth values were compared by one-way ANOVA with Sidak's multiple comparisons tests. TCRdb stores this immuneACCESS table with in-frame sequences only. Part of the clones is absent; in the studies checked, under half of the shortfall reflects unresolved V genes, and no reason is known for the rest. V and J calls and clone size are as listed in that table; D and trimming were resolved from the DNA. The table for this sample lists around 140,000 clones. The ten largest make up about 2.2% of the sample.

The receptor was derived from an adult in good health. This receptor chain uses TRBV7-9 and TRBJ1-2, with the D gene uncertain. What was sequenced was peripheral blood. The CDR3 corresponds to CASSLSGIVNYGYTF. The bases read TGTGCCAGCAGCTTATCCGGAATAGTTAACTATGGCTACACCTTC.